This is a list of T cell receptor beta chains from one sample in a study of PD-1 blockade in classical Hodgkin lymphoma. Assay used: immunoSEQ multiplex PCR; TCRdb lists only in-frame clones, some missing. The table has 13,000 or so clones, around 80% seen once. Sequencing used peripheral blood mononuclear cells (PBMCs), obtained before the fourth cycle of nivolumab. The receptors were sampled from a human donor with classical Hodgkin lymphoma. Both conserved end residues are part of each CDR3. The D gene is left open where the match is weak. Some rows have no size entry. The others give once, few or many, or a class for an expanded clone.

j_gene	d_gene	v_gene	abundance	CDR3nt	CDR3aa
TRBJ2-5	TRBD2	TRBV19	once	TGTGCCAGTAGTCCAATGGGAGGGGTTCAAGAGACCCAGTACTTC	CASSPMGGVQETQYF
TRBJ1-1	.	TRBV30	.	TGTGCCTGGACAAGGCAGGGCGTCACTGAAGCTTTCTTT	CAWTRQGVTEAFF
TRBJ1-4	TRBD1	TRBV5-6	.	TGTGCCAGCAAACCACAGGGGGCAATTAATGAAAAACTGTTTTTT	CASKPQGAINEKLFF
TRBJ1-2	.	TRBV7-6	.	TGTGCCAGCAGCTCGGACCTCAGGGGTGCCACAGGCTATGGCTACACCTTC	CASSSDLRGATGYGYTF
TRBJ2-1	.	TRBV7-9	.	TGTGCCAGCACCGGTAATGAGCAGTTCTTC	CASTGNEQFF
TRBJ2-7	TRBD2	TRBV4-3	.	TGCGCCAGCAGCCCGGGAGGCGGAAACTTCTACGAGCAGTACTTC	CASSPGGGNFYEQYF
TRBJ2-7	TRBD2	TRBV4-1	.	TGCGCCAGCAGTCAAGACACTAGCGGGGGTTACGAGCAGTACTTC	CASSQDTSGGYEQYF
TRBJ2-5	.	TRBV6-5	.	TGTGCCAGCAGCCCTGGGGGGACCCAGTACTTC	CASSPGGTQYF
TRBJ1-3	.	TRBV28	.	TGTGCCAGCAGTCCCATAGATTTTCGGGGTAGAAACACCATATATTTT	CASSPIDFRGRNTIYF
TRBJ1-2	.	TRBV6-6	.	TGTGCCAGCACCAAGGGGCTACTGGGGAACTATGGCTACACCTTC	CASTKGLLGNYGYTF